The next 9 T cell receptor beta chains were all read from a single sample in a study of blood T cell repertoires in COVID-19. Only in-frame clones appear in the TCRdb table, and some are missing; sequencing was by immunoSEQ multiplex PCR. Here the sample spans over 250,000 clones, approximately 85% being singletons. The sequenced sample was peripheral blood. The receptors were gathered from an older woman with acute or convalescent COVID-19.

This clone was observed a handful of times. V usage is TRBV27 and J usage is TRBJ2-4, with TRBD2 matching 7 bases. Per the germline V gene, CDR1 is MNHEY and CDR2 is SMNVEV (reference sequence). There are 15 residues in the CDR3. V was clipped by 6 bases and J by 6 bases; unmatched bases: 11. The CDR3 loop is CASSLMGGKVNIQYF. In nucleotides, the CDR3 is TGTGCCAGCAGCCTGATGGGGGGGAAGGTAAACATTCAGTACTTC.

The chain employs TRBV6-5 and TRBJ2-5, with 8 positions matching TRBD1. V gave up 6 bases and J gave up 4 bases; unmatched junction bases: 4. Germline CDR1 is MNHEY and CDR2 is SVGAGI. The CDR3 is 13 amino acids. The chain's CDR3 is CASRQTGVETQYF. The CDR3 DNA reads TGTGCCAGCAGACAGACAGGGGTAGAGACCCAGTACTTC.

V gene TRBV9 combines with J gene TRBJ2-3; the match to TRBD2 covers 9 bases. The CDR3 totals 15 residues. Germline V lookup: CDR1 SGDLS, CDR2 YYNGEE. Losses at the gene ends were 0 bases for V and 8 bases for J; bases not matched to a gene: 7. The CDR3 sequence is CASSVDAGGLGTQYF. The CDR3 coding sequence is TGTGCCAGCAGCGTAGACGCGGGGGGGCTGGGTACGCAGTATTTT.

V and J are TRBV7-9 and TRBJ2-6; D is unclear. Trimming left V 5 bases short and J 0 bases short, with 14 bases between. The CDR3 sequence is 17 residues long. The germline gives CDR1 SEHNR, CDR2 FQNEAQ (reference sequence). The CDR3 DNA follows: TGTGCCAGCAGCCTGGCGACTGCGAGCTCTGGGGCCAACGTCCTGACTTTC. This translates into CASSLATASSGANVLTF.

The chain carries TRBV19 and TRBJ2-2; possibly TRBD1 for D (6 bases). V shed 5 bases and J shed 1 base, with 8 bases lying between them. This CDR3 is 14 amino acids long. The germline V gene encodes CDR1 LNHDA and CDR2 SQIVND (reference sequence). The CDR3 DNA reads TGTGCCAGTAGTGGACAGTTGAACACCGGGGAGCTGTTTTTT. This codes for CASSGQLNTGELFF.

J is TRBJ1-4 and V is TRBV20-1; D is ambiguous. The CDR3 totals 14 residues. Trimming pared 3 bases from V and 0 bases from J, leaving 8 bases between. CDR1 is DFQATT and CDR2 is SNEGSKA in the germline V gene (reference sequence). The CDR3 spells CSASSGATNEKLFF. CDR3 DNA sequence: TGCAGTGCTAGTTCCGGGGCAACTAATGAAAAACTGTTTTTT.

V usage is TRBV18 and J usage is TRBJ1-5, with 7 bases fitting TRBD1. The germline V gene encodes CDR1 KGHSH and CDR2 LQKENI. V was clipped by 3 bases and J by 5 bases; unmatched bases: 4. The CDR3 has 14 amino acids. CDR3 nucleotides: TGTGCCAGCTCACCGGGACAGACAGATCAGCCCCAGCATTTT. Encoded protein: CASSPGQTDQPQHF.

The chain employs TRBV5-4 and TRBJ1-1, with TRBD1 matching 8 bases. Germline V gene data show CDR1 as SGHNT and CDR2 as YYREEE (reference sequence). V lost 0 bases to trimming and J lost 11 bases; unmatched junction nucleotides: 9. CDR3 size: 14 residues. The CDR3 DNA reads TGTGCCAGCAGCTTGGAACTCAGGGGGCAGAGCGCTTTCTTT. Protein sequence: CASSLELRGQSAFF.

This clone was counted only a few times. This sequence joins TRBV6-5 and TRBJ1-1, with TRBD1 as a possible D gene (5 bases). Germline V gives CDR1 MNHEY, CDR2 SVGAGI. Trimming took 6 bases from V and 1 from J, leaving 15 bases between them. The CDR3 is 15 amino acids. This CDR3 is CASRLGTAPNTEAFF. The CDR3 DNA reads TGTGCCAGCAGACTTGGGACTGCGCCGAACACTGAAGCTTTCTTT.